This T cell receptor (beta chain) was captured by sequencing in a study of cytomegalovirus exposure and HLA in healthy donors. Study-level results: In a later analysis, more than 15,000 TCR beta sequences were associated with HLA alleles at 0.05 false discovery rate. The study recorded about 160 TCR beta chains that were cytomegalovirus-associated.

A note on this clone: Its target is unknown.

Researchers ran the PCR with 60 Vbeta and 13 Jbeta primers. Profiled with immunoSEQ multiplex PCR; TCRdb holds only in-frame clones, not every one. This sample has 200,000 to 250,000 clones, with approximately 79% found just once. The material sequenced was PBMCs. This clonotype was sampled from a man between 45 and 60 years old in good health and CMV-seronegative.

The CDR3 DNA reads as TGTGCCAGCAGTTTCGGGAGTTTGGGGAGAGGTACCGGGGAGCTGTTTTTT. It is translated as CASSFGSLGRGTGELFF. The chain couples TRBV28 to TRBJ2-2; TRBD2 might be the D (6 bases). In germline, CDR1 is MDHEN, CDR2 SYDVKM. The CDR3 has 17 amino acids. V was clipped by 3 bases and J by 5 bases, with 19 bases between them. Full variable domain (outside the CDR3, taken from reference TRBV28 and TRBJ2-2): DVKVTQSSRYLVKRTGEKVFLECVQDMDHENMFWYRQDPGLGLRLIYFSYDVKMKEKGDIPEGYSVSREKKERFSLILESASTNQTSMYLCASSFGSLGRGTGELFFGEGSRLTVL.